The 3 T cell receptor beta chains reported below all come from one sample, sequenced in a study of control samples from healthy donors and cancer patients. Sequencing used immunoSEQ multiplex PCR; TCRdb keeps in-frame clones, though not all of them. The profile shows 120,000 or so clones, about 89% of them singletons. Material for sequencing was blood. Receptors were obtained from a man aged 50-59 years in good health.

The chain links TRBV10-3 to TRBJ2-5; D gene unclear. The CDR3 loop spans 12 amino acids. CDR1 is ENHRY and CDR2 is SYGVKD in the germline V gene. V lost 0 bases and J lost 6, with 5 bases in between. For the CDR3, the DNA is TGTGCCATCAGTGAGTCAGGAAAGACCCAGTACTTC. The encoded protein is CAISESGKTQYF.

The chain recombines TRBV27 with TRBJ2-2; D may match TRBD1 or TRBD2 (5 bases each). Deletions cut 4 bases from V and 1 base from J, with 10 bases between. The CDR3 is made up of 15 amino acids. The germline gives CDR1 MNHEY, CDR2 SMNVEV (reference sequence). CDR3 sequence reads: CASSSSGRNTGELFF. The DNA of the CDR3 is TGTGCCAGCAGTTCCTCGGGACGGAACACCGGGGAGCTGTTTTTT.

The gene calls are TRBV6-5 and TRBJ1-2; 8 bases align to TRBD1. There are 14 residues in the CDR3. The germline gives CDR1 MNHEY, CDR2 SVGAGI. Unmatched junction bases numbered 5, after V lost 6 bases and J lost 2 bases. The CDR3 DNA reads TGTGCCAGCAGCGTGACAGGGGCCAACTATGGCTACACCTTC. This encodes CASSVTGANYGYTF.